This is a list of T cell receptor beta chains from one sample in a study of control samples from healthy donors and cancer patients. Data came from immunoSEQ multiplex PCR; TCRdb stores just in-frame clones and leaves some out. The sample includes over 75,000 clones, 85% seen only once; the top ten take around 20%. The sequenced sample was blood. These receptors were taken from a man aged 25-45 years in good health. Each CDR3 is given with its conserved first and last residue. The D gene is left open where the match is weak. Clone size is given for some rows only: seen once, a few or many times, or a class if the clone is expanded.

D gene: .; clone size: few; V gene: TRBV19; J gene: TRBJ1-6; CDR3 DNA: TGTGCCAGTAGCCCGGCCACGGCACGCCGGCGTTCTTATAATTCACCCCTCCACTTT; CDR3 protein: CASSPATARRRSYNSPLHF
D gene: .; clone size: once; V gene: TRBV30; J gene: TRBJ1-5; CDR3 DNA: TGTGCCTGGAGTGTCCAGCTGGATCAGCCCCAGCATTTT; CDR3 protein: CAWSVQLDQPQHF
D gene: .; clone size: .; V gene: TRBV27; J gene: TRBJ2-7; CDR3 DNA: TGTGCCAGGTGCTACGAGCAGTACTTC; CDR3 protein: CARCYEQYF
D gene: .; clone size: .; V gene: TRBV11-1; J gene: TRBJ2-7; CDR3 DNA: TGTGCCAGCAGCCACTTTGGGGGGGCGCGGGAGCAGTACTTC; CDR3 protein: CASSHFGGAREQYF
D gene: .; clone size: .; V gene: TRBV5-4; J gene: TRBJ1-4; CDR3 DNA: TGTGCCAGCAGCCGTAGCGCGGGGGGGCCGATTGAAAAACTGTTTTTT; CDR3 protein: CASSRSAGGPIEKLFF
D gene: .; clone size: .; V gene: TRBV6-6; J gene: TRBJ1-1; CDR3 DNA: TGTGCCAGCAGTCCCGGATTTTACGGCGACTACGGCACTGAAGCTTTCTTT; CDR3 protein: CASSPGFYGDYGTEAFF
D gene: .; clone size: .; V gene: TRBV14; J gene: TRBJ2-1; CDR3 DNA: TGTGCCAGCAGCATCCTCTCCTTCAATGAGCAGTTCTTC; CDR3 protein: CASSILSFNEQFF
D gene: TRBD2; clone size: once; V gene: TRBV6-5; J gene: TRBJ2-1; CDR3 DNA: TGTGCCAGCAGCCCACGGGGGGCCTACAATGAGCAGTTCTTC; CDR3 protein: CASSPRGAYNEQFF
D gene: .; clone size: .; V gene: TRBV7-9; J gene: TRBJ2-7; CDR3 DNA: TGTGCCAGCAGCCCGAACTACGAGCAGTACTTC; CDR3 protein: CASSPNYEQYF
D gene: .; clone size: .; V gene: TRBV6-5; J gene: TRBJ1-6; CDR3 DNA: TGTGCCAGCAGGAACCTGGGTTCACCCCTCCACTTT; CDR3 protein: CASRNLGSPLHF
D gene: TRBD2; clone size: .; V gene: TRBV7-2; J gene: TRBJ2-5; CDR3 DNA: TGTGCCAGCAGCTTGAGTAGGAGCGGGGGGTGGCGACAAGAGACCCAGTACTTC; CDR3 protein: CASSLSRSGGWRQETQYF
D gene: .; clone size: .; V gene: TRBV7-9; J gene: TRBJ1-5; CDR3 DNA: TGTGCCAGCAGACAGCTTGCCGGGCCCGAAATGGGTCAGCCCCAGCATTTT; CDR3 protein: CASRQLAGPEMGQPQHF
D gene: .; clone size: .; V gene: TRBV24-1; J gene: TRBJ1-3; CDR3 DNA: TGTGCCACCAGTGACCGGACAGCTGGAAACACCATATATTTT; CDR3 protein: CATSDRTAGNTIYF
D gene: .; clone size: .; V gene: TRBV6-1; J gene: TRBJ2-7; CDR3 DNA: TGTGCCAGCAGTGAATACGGGAACCGCTACGAGCAGTACTTC; CDR3 protein: CASSEYGNRYEQYF
D gene: .; clone size: .; V gene: TRBV19; J gene: TRBJ1-3; CDR3 DNA: TGTGCCAGTAGTGTACGAAACTCTGGAAACACCATATATTTT; CDR3 protein: CASSVRNSGNTIYF
D gene: TRBD1; clone size: .; V gene: TRBV5-6; J gene: TRBJ1-3; CDR3 DNA: TGTGCCAGCAGCCTTACCGGGACAGGGTATGGAAACACCATATATTTT; CDR3 protein: CASSLTGTGYGNTIYF
D gene: .; clone size: .; V gene: TRBV14; J gene: TRBJ1-3; CDR3 DNA: TGTGCCAGCAGCCACTGGACAAGGGATGGAAACACCATATATTTT; CDR3 protein: CASSHWTRDGNTIYF
D gene: .; clone size: .; V gene: TRBV19; J gene: TRBJ1-5; CDR3 DNA: TGTGCCAGTAGTATATCTAGCAATCAGCCCCAGCATTTT; CDR3 protein: CASSISSNQPQHF
D gene: .; clone size: once; V gene: TRBV5-1; J gene: TRBJ2-1; CDR3 DNA: TGCGCCAGCAGCTTGGACGGTCCTCATACTTACAATGAGCAGTTCTTC; CDR3 protein: CASSLDGPHTYNEQFF
D gene: .; clone size: many; V gene: TRBV2; J gene: TRBJ2-3; CDR3 DNA: TGTGCCAGCAGTGTCTGGGGCACAGATACGCAGTATTTT; CDR3 protein: CASSVWGTDTQYF
D gene: TRBD1; clone size: .; V gene: TRBV4-1; J gene: TRBJ2-1; CDR3 DNA: TGCGCCAGCAGCCAGGACAGGGATCCTAATGAGCAGTTCTTC; CDR3 protein: CASSQDRDPNEQFF
D gene: TRBD1; clone size: once; V gene: TRBV30; J gene: TRBJ1-1; CDR3 DNA: TGTGCCTGGAGTAGGGACAGGGGGGGGACTGAAGCTTTCTTT; CDR3 protein: CAWSRDRGGTEAFF
D gene: .; clone size: once; V gene: TRBV5-6; J gene: TRBJ1-2; CDR3 DNA: TGTGCCAGCACCCCCCGCGGCCCTAACTATGGCTACACCTTC; CDR3 protein: CASTPRGPNYGYTF
D gene: TRBD2; clone size: .; V gene: TRBV11-2; J gene: TRBJ2-1; CDR3 DNA: TGTGCCAGCAGCTATAGCGGGGGGGCAAAAAATGAGCAGTTCTTC; CDR3 protein: CASSYSGGAKNEQFF